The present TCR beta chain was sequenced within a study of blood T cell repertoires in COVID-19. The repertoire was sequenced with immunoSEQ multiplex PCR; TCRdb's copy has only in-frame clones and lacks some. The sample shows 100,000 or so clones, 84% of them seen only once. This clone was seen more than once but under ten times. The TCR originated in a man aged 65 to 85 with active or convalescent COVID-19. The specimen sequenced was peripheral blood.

The DNA of the CDR3 is TGTGCCAGCAGTCTGGAGAGGGTGACCCAGTACTTC. This translates into CASSLERVTQYF. The chain combines TRBV2 with TRBJ2-5; D is possibly TRBD2 (5 bases). Germline assignment: CDR1 SNHLY and CDR2 FYNNEI. The length of the CDR3 is 12 residues. V was cut by 5 bases and J by 7 bases, with 11 bases left in between.